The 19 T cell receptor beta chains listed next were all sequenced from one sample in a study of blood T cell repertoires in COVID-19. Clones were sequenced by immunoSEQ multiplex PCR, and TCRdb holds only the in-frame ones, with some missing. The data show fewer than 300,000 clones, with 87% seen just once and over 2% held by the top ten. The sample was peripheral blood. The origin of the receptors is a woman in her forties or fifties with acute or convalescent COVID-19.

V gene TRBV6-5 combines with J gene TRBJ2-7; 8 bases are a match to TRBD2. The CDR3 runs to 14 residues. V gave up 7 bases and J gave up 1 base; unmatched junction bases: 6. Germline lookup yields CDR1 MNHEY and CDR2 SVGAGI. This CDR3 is CASTRGGTSYEQYF. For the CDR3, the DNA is TGTGCCAGCACCCGCGGGGGGACTTCCTACGAGCAGTACTTC.

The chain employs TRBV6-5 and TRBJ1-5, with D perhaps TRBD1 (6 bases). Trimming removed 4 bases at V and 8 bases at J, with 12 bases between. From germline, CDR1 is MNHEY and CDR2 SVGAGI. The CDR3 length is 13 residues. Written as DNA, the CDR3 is TGTGCCAGCAGTTTCACACAGGGAGAGCCCCAGCATTTT. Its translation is CASSFTQGEPQHF.

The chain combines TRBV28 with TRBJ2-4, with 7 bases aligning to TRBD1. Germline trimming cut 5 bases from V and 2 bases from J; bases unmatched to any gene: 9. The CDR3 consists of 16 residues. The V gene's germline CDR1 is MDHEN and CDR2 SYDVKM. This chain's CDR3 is CASSLASGGTKNIQYF. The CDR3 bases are TGTGCCAGCAGTCTTGCCTCAGGGGGAACCAAAAACATTCAGTACTTC.

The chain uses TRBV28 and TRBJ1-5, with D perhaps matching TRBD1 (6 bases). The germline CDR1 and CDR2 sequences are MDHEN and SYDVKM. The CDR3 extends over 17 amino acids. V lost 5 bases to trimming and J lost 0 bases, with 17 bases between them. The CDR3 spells CASSPDRPSYSNQPQHF. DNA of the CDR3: TGTGCCAGCAGTCCTGACAGGCCGTCATATAGCAATCAGCCCCAGCATTTT.

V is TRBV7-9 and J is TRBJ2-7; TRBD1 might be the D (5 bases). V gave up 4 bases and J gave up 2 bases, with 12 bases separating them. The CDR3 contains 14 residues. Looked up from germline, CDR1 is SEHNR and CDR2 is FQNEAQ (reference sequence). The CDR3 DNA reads TGTGCCAGCAGCTCACAGGTGGGCCCCTACGAGCAGTACTTC. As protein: CASSSQVGPYEQYF.

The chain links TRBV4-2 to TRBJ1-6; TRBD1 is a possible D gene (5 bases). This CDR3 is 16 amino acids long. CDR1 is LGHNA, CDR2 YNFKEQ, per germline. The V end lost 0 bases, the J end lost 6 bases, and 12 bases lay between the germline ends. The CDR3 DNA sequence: TGTGCCAGCAGCCAAGATTGGGCAGGGTCTAATTCACCCCTCCACTTT. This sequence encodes CASSQDWAGSNSPLHF.

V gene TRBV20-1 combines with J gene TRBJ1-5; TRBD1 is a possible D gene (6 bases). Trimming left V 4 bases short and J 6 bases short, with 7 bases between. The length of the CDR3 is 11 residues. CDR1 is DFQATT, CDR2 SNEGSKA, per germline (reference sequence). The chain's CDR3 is CSAMGAQPQHF. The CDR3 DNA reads TGCAGTGCTATGGGGGCTCAGCCCCAGCATTTT.

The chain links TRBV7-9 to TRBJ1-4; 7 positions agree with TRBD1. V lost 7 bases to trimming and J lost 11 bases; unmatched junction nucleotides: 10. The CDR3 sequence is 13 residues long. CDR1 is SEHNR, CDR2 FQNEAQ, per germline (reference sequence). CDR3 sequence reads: CASTGTAVRKLFF. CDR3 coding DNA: TGTGCCAGCACCGGGACAGCGGTGAGGAAACTGTTTTTT. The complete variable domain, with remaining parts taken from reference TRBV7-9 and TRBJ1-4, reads DTGVSQNPRHKITKRGQNVTFRCDPISEHNRLYWYRQTLGQGPEFLTYFQNEAQLEKSRLLSDRFSAERPKGSFSTLEIQRTEQGDSAMYLCASTGTAVRKLFFGSGTQLSVL.

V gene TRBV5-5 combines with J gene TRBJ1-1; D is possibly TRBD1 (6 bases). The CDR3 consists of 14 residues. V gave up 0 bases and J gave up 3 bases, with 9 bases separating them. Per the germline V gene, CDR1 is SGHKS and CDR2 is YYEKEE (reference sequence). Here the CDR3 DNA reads TGTGCCAGCAGCTTGGCAGGGGTGGACACTGAAGCTTTCTTT. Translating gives CASSLAGVDTEAFF. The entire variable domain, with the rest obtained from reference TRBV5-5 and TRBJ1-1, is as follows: DAGVTQSPTHLIKTRGQQVTLRCSPISGHKSVSWYQQVLGQGPQFIFQYYEKEERGRGNFPDRFSARQFPNYSSELNVNALLLGDSALYLCASSLAGVDTEAFFGQGTRLTVV.

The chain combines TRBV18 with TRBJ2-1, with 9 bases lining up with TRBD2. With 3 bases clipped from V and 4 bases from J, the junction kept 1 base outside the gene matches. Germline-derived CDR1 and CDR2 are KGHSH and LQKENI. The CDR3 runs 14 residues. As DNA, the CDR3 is TGTGCCAGCTCACCTAGCGGGGGATACAATGAGCAGTTCTTC. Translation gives CASSPSGGYNEQFF. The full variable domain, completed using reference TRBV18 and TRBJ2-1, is NAGVMQNPRHLVRRRGQEARLRCSPMKGHSHVYWYRQLPEEGLKFMVYLQKENIIDESGMPKERFSAEFPKEGPSILRIQQVVRGDSAAYFCASSPSGGYNEQFFGPGTRLTVL.

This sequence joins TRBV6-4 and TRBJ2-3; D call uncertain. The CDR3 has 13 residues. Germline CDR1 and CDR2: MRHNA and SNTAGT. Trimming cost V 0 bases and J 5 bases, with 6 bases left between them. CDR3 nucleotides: TGTGCCAGCAGTGACTCGTGGAGAGATACGCAGTATTTT. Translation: CASSDSWRDTQYF.

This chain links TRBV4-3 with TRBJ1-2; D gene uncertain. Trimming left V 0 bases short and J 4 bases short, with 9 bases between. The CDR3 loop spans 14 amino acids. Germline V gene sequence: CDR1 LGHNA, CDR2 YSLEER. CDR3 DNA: TGCGCCAGCAGCCAAGATAAACAGTTCTATGGCTACACCTTC. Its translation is CASSQDKQFYGYTF.

The CDR3 DNA is TGCGCCAGCAGGCCCTCCGGGACAGGGGATGAAAAACTGTTTTTT. Its translation is CASRPSGTGDEKLFF. The rearrangement links TRBV5-1 to TRBJ1-4; 10 bases match TRBD1. The germline V gene has CDR1 SGHRS and CDR2 YFSETQ. The junction had 7 bases not matched to a gene; V was cut back by 5 bases and J by 6 bases. CDR3 length: 15 residues.

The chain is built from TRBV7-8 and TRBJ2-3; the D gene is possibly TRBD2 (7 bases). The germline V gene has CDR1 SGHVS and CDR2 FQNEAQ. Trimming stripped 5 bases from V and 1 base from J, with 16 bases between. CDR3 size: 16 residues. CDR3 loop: CASSRVGGAGTDTQYF. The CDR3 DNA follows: TGTGCCAGCAGCCGAGTAGGGGGGGCTGGCACAGATACGCAGTATTTT.

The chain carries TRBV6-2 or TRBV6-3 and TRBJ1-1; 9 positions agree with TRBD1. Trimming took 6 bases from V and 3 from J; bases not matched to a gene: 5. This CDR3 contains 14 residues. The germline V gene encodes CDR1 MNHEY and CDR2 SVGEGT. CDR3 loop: CASSTDRGYTEAFF. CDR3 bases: TGTGCCAGCAGCACGGACAGGGGTTACACTGAAGCTTTCTTT.

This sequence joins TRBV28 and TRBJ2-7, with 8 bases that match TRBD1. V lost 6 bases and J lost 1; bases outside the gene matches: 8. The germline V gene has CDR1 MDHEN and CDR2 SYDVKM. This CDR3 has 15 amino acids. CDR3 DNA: TGTGCCAGCAGCCGCCGCGACAGGGGATCCTACGAGCAGTACTTC. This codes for CASSRRDRGSYEQYF.

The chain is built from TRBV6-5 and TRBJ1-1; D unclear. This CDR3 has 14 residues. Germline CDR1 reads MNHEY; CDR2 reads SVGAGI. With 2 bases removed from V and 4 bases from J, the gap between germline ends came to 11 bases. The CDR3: CASSYDHEATEAFF. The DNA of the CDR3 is TGTGCCAGCAGTTACGACCACGAGGCCACTGAAGCTTTCTTT.

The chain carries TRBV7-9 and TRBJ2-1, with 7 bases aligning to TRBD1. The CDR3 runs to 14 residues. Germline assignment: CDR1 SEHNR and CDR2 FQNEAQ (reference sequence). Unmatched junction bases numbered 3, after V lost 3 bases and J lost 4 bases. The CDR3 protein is CASSFRDSYNEQFF. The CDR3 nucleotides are TGTGCCAGCAGCTTCCGGGACAGTTACAATGAGCAGTTCTTC.

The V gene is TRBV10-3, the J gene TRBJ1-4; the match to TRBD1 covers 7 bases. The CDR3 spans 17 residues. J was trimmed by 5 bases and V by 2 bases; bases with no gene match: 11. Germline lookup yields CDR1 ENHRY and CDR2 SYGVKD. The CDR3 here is CAISEADRDRRNEKLFF. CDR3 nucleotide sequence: TGTGCCATCAGTGAGGCCGACAGGGACCGAAGAAATGAAAAACTGTTTTTT.